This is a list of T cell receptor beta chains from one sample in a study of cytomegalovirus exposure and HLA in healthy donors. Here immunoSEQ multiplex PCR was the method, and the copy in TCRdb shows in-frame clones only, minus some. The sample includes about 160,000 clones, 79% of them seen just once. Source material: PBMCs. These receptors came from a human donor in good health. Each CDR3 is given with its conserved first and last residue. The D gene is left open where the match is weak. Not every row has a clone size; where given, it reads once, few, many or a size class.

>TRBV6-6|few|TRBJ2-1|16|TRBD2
CASRQGLAGGSNEQFF
TGTGCCAGCAGGCAGGGACTAGCGGGAGGAAGTAATGAGCAGTTCTTC
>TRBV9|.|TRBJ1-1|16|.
CASSDTGLPANTEAFF
TGTGCCAGCAGCGATACAGGGCTCCCCGCGAACACTGAAGCTTTCTTT
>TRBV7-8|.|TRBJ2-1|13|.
CASSQWGEDEQFF
TGTGCCAGCAGCCAGTGGGGGGAGGATGAGCAGTTCTTC
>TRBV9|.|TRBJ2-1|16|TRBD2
CASSAQAGALNNEQFF
TGTGCCAGCAGCGCCCAAGCGGGAGCCCTAAACAATGAGCAGTTCTTC
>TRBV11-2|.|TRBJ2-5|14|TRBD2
CASDFGTSTETQYF
TGTGCCAGCGACTTCGGGACTAGCACAGAGACCCAGTACTTC
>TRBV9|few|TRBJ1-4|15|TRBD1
CASSAPGQGAEKLFF
TGTGCCAGCAGCGCTCCGGGACAGGGGGCCGAAAAACTGTTTTTT
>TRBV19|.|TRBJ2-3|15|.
CASSTQGGVTDTQYF
TGTGCCAGTAGTACTCAGGGAGGCGTCACAGATACGCAGTATTTT
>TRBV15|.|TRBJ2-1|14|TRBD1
CATSGDRVYNEQFF
TGTGCCACCAGCGGGGACAGGGTCTACAATGAGCAGTTCTTC
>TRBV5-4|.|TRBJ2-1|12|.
CAMGARHNEQFF
TGTGCCATGGGAGCTAGACACAATGAGCAGTTCTTC
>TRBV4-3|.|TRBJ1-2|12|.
CARSGGDYGYTF
TGCGCCAGGTCGGGGGGGGACTATGGCTACACCTTC
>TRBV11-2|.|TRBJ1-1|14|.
CASSPGMGNTEAFF
TGTGCCAGCAGCCCAGGAATGGGGAACACTGAAGCTTTCTTT
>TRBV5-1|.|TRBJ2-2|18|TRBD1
CASSLGYQGAHVPGELFF
TGCGCCAGCAGCTTAGGGTATCAGGGGGCGCATGTACCCGGGGAGCTGTTTTTT
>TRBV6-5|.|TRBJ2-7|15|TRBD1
CASRVGTGAPYEQYF
TGTGCCAGCAGGGTTGGAACAGGGGCGCCCTACGAGCAGTACTTC
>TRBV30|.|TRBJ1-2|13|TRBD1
CAWEPTGGLGYTF
TGTGCCTGGGAGCCCACAGGGGGACTTGGCTACACCTTC
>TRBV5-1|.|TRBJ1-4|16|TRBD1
CASSGEGTGMDEKLFF
TGCGCCAGCAGCGGGGAGGGGACAGGGATGGATGAAAAACTGTTTTTT
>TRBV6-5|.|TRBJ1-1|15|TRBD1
CASSGNRDSRREAFF
TGTGCCAGCAGCGGTAATCGGGACAGCAGACGTGAAGCTTTCTTT
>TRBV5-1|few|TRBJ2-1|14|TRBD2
CASSAGTRRNEQFF
TGCGCCAGCAGCGCGGGGACTAGGAGAAATGAGCAGTTCTTC
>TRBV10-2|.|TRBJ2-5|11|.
CASTEGETQYF
TGCGCCAGCACGGAGGGAGAGACCCAGTACTTC
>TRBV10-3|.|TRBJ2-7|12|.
CAISEGSYEQYF
TGTGCCATCAGTGAGGGCAGCTACGAGCAGTACTTC
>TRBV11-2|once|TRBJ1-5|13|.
CASSLAGHQPQHF
TGTGCCAGCAGCTTAGCAGGGCATCAGCCCCAGCATTTT
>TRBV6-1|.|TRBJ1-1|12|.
CASRGLNTEAFF
TGTGCCAGCAGGGGCTTGAACACTGAAGCTTTCTTT
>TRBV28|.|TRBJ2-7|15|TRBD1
CASSLPTGGSYEQYF
TGTGCCAGCAGTCTCCCGACAGGGGGGTCGTACGAGCAGTACTTC
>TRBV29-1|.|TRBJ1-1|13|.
CSGTSKRGTEAFF
TGCAGTGGGACATCCAAGAGGGGCACTGAAGCTTTCTTT
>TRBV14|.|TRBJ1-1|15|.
CASSQDMSGSTEAFF
TGTGCCAGCAGCCAAGACATGAGTGGGAGCACTGAAGCTTTCTTT
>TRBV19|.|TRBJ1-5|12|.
CASSTPGKPQHF
TGTGCCAGTAGTACCCCAGGGAAGCCCCAGCATTTT
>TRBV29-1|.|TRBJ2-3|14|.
CSVVVRASTDTQYF
TGCAGCGTTGTGGTCAGGGCATCGACAGATACGCAGTATTTT
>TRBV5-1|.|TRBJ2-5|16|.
CASSIRTATIQETQYF
TGCGCCAGCAGCATAAGGACAGCGACAATTCAAGAGACCCAGTACTTC
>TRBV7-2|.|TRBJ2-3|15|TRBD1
CASSLNRGRTDTQYF
TGTGCCAGCAGCTTAAACAGGGGGAGAACAGATACGCAGTATTTT
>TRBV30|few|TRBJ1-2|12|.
CAWSVGGYGYTF
TGTGCCTGGAGTGTCGGAGGGTATGGCTACACCTTC
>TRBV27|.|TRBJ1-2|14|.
CASSHDRGENGYTF
TGTGCCAGCAGCCATGACCGGGGGGAGAATGGCTACACCTTC
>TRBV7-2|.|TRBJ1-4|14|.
CASSLWTANEKLFF
TGTGCCAGCAGCTTATGGACAGCTAATGAAAAACTGTTTTTT
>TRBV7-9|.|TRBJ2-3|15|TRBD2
CASSLGLAGADTQYF
TGTGCCAGCAGCTTGGGGCTAGCGGGAGCAGATACGCAGTATTTT
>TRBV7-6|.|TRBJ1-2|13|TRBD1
CASSLTGDYGYTF
TGTGCCAGCAGTTTAACAGGGGACTATGGCTACACCTTC
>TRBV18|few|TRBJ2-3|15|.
CASSLYVEGTDTQYF
TGTGCCAGCTCACTTTACGTGGAGGGCACAGATACGCAGTATTTT
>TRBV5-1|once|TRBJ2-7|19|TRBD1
CASSLAPGTGLGSSYEQYF
TGCGCCAGCAGCTTGGCCCCCGGGACAGGGTTGGGAAGCTCCTACGAGCAGTACTTC
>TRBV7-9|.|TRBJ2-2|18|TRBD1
CASSSRSRRQGSTGELFF
TGTGCCAGCAGCTCCCGTTCGAGGAGACAGGGCTCGACCGGGGAGCTGTTTTTT
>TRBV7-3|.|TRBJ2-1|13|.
CASSFSRVNEQFF
TGTGCCAGCAGCTTCAGCAGGGTTAATGAGCAGTTCTTC
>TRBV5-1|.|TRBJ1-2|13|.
CASSFTGTYGYTF
TGCGCCAGCAGCTTCACCGGGACTTATGGCTACACCTTC
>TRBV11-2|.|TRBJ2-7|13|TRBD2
CASSFGSGVEQYF
TGTGCCAGCAGCTTCGGTAGCGGGGTCGAGCAGTACTTC
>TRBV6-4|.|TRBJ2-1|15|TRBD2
CASSFTSGGADEQFF
TGTGCCAGCAGTTTTACTAGCGGGGGGGCCGATGAGCAGTTCTTC